Reported below is one TCR beta chain. What it binds is not known. The study drew its donors from healthy HIV-negative adults without recent acute infections or vaccinations. The data derive from a study of shared clonotypes between healthy human individuals. Regarding the study as a whole: Donors were few, which limited the genetic and exposure-history diversity represented. Naive subsets usually exceeded memory subsets in estimated richness.

Here immunoSEQ multiplex PCR was the method, and the copy in TCRdb shows in-frame clones only, minus some. Counted here are about 2.4 million clones, roughly 93% occurring once; the ten biggest clones make up about 0.38%. Per germline, CDR1 SGHNT and CDR2 YYREEE (reference sequence). The CDR3 is 15 amino acids. The V gene end was trimmed by 4 bases and the J gene end by 4 bases; junction bases not matched to a gene: 7. The gene calls are TRBV5-4 and TRBJ1-4; 7 nucleotides match TRBD1. Sequences were obtained from naive CD4+ T cells from PBMCs. The subset was: CD45RA+ positively selected. This receptor was obtained from a man aged 18 to 30 in good health. Some clones in this sample may be carry-over from other donors' samples. The CDR3 DNA reads TGTGCCAGCAGCCGAGAACAGGGGTTTAATGAAAAACTGTTTTTT. This translates into CASSREQGFNEKLFF. Full variable domain (missing parts from reference TRBV5-4 and TRBJ1-4): ETGVTQSPTHLIKTRGQQVTLRCSSQSGHNTVSWYQQALGQGPQFIFQYYREEENGRGNFPPRFSGLQFPNYSSELNVNALELDDSALYLCASSREQGFNEKLFFGSGTQLSVL.